This TCR beta chain was sequenced for a study of lymphopenia after photon versus proton radiotherapy. General study results and limits: After lymphocyte nadir, photon-treated repertoires showed oligoclonal expansion, especially CD8+ Temra. In patients who died, overall survival fell as post-nadir TCR diversity dropped more. Better survival with proton therapy was suggested as possible, not demonstrated. Proton therapy kept repertoires fairly stable, unlike photons, which gained effector/memory cells.

The table came from immunoSEQ multiplex PCR; TCRdb's copy has only in-frame clones and leaves some out. The repertoire has over 20,000 clones, roughly 90% of them found once; the top ten carry over 8.5%. The CDR3 runs to 17 residues. The V gene's germline CDR1 is SNHLY and CDR2 FYNNEI. V lost 2 bases and J lost 4, with 20 bases in between. Points on this clone: The antigen is not known.

The rearrangement joins TRBV2 to TRBJ1-2, with D unresolved. Sequencing was performed on peripheral blood, taken from a patient treated with proton-based radiotherapy. The TCR sequence derives from a man aged 80 or over with esophageal cancer. For the CDR3, the DNA is TGTGCCAGCAGTGAAACCTTTTACGGAGCGGTTATCTATGGCTACACCTTC. It encodes CASSETFYGAVIYGYTF.